This is a list of T cell receptor beta chains from one sample in a study of vaccination and CD4 T cells after COVID-19. These receptors lack a known antigen. One entry per CDR3 protein results from TCRdb running MiXCR on the PCR reads. The sample includes about 19,000 distinct CDR3 sequences, approximately 39% of them seen just once. Sequencing was done on a sample of cultured CD4+ T cells from blood. The receptors shown here come from a human donor with COVID-19. Each CDR3 is given with its conserved first and last residue. A D gene is named only where the DNA matches it firmly. Size is omitted from some rows. Given values are once, few, many or a class for expanded clones.

>TRBJ1-5|-|TRBV28|-
CASSFTLSNQPQHF
TGTGCCAGCAGTTTTACCCTTAGCAATCAGCCCCAGCATTTT
>TRBJ2-5|few|TRBV7-9|TRBD1
CASSPWTGGDQETQYF
TGTGCCAGCAGCCCTTGGACAGGGGGCGACCAAGAGACCCAGTACTTC
>TRBJ2-7|once|TRBV6-5|TRBD1
CASSYSTTGQTYEQYF
TGTGCCAGCAGTTACTCGACGACAGGGCAAACCTACGAGCAGTACTTC
>TRBJ2-5|-|TRBV19|TRBD1
CASSNLSGQGGQTQYF
TGTGCCAGTAGTAACCTCTCGGGACAGGGTGGACAGACCCAGTACTTC
>TRBJ1-2|few|TRBV12-3/TRBV12-4|-
CASSLETSYGYTF
TGTGCCAGCAGCCTGGAGACCTCGTATGGCTACACCTTC
>TRBJ1-3|few|TRBV28|-
CASSHGQITGNTIYF
TGTGCCAGCAGTCACGGACAGATTACTGGAAACACCATATATTTT
>TRBJ1-2|-|TRBV6-1|-
CASSAVTGLGYTF
TGTGCCAGCAGTGCCGTCACAGGGTTAGGCTACACCTTC
>TRBJ1-4|few|TRBV20-1|TRBD1
CSVTLQGQVGKLFF
TGCAGTGTTACCCTACAGGGACAGGTTGGAAAACTGTTTTTT
>TRBJ1-1|few|TRBV19|-
CASSIKVGNTEAFF
TGTGCCAGTAGTATAAAGGTAGGGAACACTGAAGCTTTCTTT
>TRBJ1-2|few|TRBV2|-
CASSDPYELYGYTF
TGTGCCAGCAGTGACCCATACGAGCTCTATGGCTACACCTTC
>TRBJ2-2|-|TRBV14|-
CASSQAPRNTGELFF
TGTGCCAGCAGCCAGGCCCCTCGTAACACCGGGGAGCTGTTTTTT
>TRBJ1-6|-|TRBV28|-
CASARETLHF
TGTGCCAGCGCGAGGGAGACCCTCCACTTT
>TRBJ1-1|large|TRBV20-1|TRBD1
CSARDSPRGENTEAFF
TGCAGTGCTAGGGATAGTCCCAGGGGGGAGAACACTGAAGCTTTCTTT
>TRBJ2-5|-|TRBV7-2|-
CASSFTSRETQYF
TGTGCCAGCAGCTTCACTAGTAGGGAGACCCAGTACTTC
>TRBJ2-7|few|TRBV27|TRBD1
CASSLQPGQTYEQYF
TGTGCCAGCAGTTTGCAGCCGGGACAGACCTACGAGCAGTACTTC
>TRBJ2-2|few|TRBV7-2|TRBD1
CASSLQGASGELFF
TGTGCCAGCAGCCTACAGGGGGCGAGTGGGGAGCTGTTTTTT
>TRBJ1-2|-|TRBV6-2/TRBV6-3|-
CASSEPDEDGYTF
TGTGCCAGCAGTGAGCCGGACGAGGATGGCTACACCTTC
>TRBJ1-4|-|TRBV6-5|TRBD1
CASSYRDRGREKLFF
TGTGCCAGCAGTTACAGGGACAGGGGAAGGGAAAAACTGTTTTTT
>TRBJ1-1|-|TRBV30|-
CAWSVSRDSEAFF
TGTGCCTGGAGTGTGAGCAGAGACTCTGAAGCTTTCTTT
>TRBJ1-2|-|TRBV7-2|-
CASSLPGRIGYTF
TGTGCCAGCAGCTTACCAGGGCGCATCGGCTACACCTTC
>TRBJ2-7|-|TRBV20-1|-
CSPGAGTYEQYF
TGCAGCCCCGGGGCAGGAACCTACGAGCAGTACTTC
>TRBJ2-5|-|TRBV6-2/TRBV6-3|-
CASSLGGAEAETQYF
TGTGCCAGCAGCCTAGGGGGAGCCGAGGCGGAGACCCAGTACTTC
>TRBJ1-6|-|TRBV6-1|-
CASSRSWGDNSPLHF
TGTGCCAGCAGTCGCTCATGGGGGGATAATTCACCCCTCCACTTT
>TRBJ1-3|few|TRBV6-5|TRBD1
CASSYSSGGTGNTIYF
TGTGCCAGCAGTTACTCCTCAGGGGGTACTGGAAACACCATATATTTT
>TRBJ2-1|-|TRBV5-6|TRBD2
CASSPRLVAGPYNEQFF
TGTGCCAGCAGCCCCCGGCTGGTAGCGGGGCCTTACAATGAGCAGTTCTTC
>TRBJ1-2|few|TRBV7-2|-
CASSTLQAGAGYGYTF
TGTGCCAGCAGCACACTTCAGGCGGGGGCGGGCTATGGCTACACCTTC
>TRBJ2-5|once|TRBV5-1|TRBD2
CASSLEWTSGGYQETQYF
TGCGCCAGCAGCTTGGAATGGACTAGCGGGGGGTACCAAGAGACCCAGTACTTC
>TRBJ1-4|-|TRBV5-8|-
CASSFRGSEKLFF
TGTGCCAGCAGCTTTAGAGGGAGTGAAAAACTGTTTTTT
>TRBJ1-5|few|TRBV6-1|-
CASWPIGSNQPQHF
TGTGCCAGCTGGCCAATCGGGTCGAATCAGCCCCAGCATTTT
>TRBJ2-1|-|TRBV11-3|-
CASSFGPETYNEKFF
TGTGCCAGCAGCTTCGGACCAGAGACCTACAATGAGAAGTTCTTC
>TRBJ2-3|few|TRBV7-2|TRBD2
CASSLFAKRGRGDTQYF
TGTGCCAGCAGCCTCTTCGCGAAGCGGGGGAGGGGAGATACGCAGTATTTT
>TRBJ2-5|-|TRBV20-1|TRBD2
CSARVVSGGLPQETQYF
TGCAGTGCTAGAGTAGTTAGCGGGGGACTACCTCAAGAGACCCAGTACTTC
>TRBJ1-1|few|TRBV28|-
CASSLVRDLGAFF
TGTGCCAGCAGTTTAGTCAGGGATCTTGGAGCTTTCTTT
>TRBJ2-3|-|TRBV4-3|-
CASSQAVGGSRDTQYF
TGCGCCAGCAGCCAAGCTGTCGGGGGTTCCCGGGATACGCAGTATTTT
>TRBJ1-2|-|TRBV6-1|-
CASRGQPYGYTF
TGTGCCAGCAGAGGACAGCCATATGGCTACACCTTC
>TRBJ2-7|-|TRBV24-1|-
CATSVGGSYEQYF
TGTGCCACCAGTGTAGGGGGGTCCTACGAGCAGTACTTC
>TRBJ1-2|few|TRBV6-5|TRBD1
CASSYSGDRDRGKYGYTF
TGTGCCAGCAGTTACTCAGGAGACCGGGACAGGGGGAAGTATGGCTACACCTTC
>TRBJ2-7|-|TRBV2|-
CASSEARGPEGEQYF
TGTGCCAGCAGTGAAGCGCGGGGCCCTGAGGGCGAGCAGTACTTC
>TRBJ1-2|few|TRBV20-1|TRBD1
CSARDHRGDYGYTF
TGCAGTGCTAGAGATCACAGGGGCGACTATGGCTACACCTTC
>TRBJ2-3|-|TRBV4-2|-
CASGPSTDTQYF
TGTGCCAGCGGCCCGAGCACAGATACGCAGTATTTT
>TRBJ1-6|-|TRBV6-1|-
CASSADGNSPLHF
TGTGCCAGCAGTGCCGACGGGAATTCACCCCTCCACTTT